Sequencing of this TCR beta chain was carried out in a study of blood T cell repertoires in COVID-19. About the research overall: Material from acute and convalescent COVID-19 was sourced from the United States, Italy and Spain.

The CDR3 runs to 12 residues. Trimming took off 4 bases at V and 7 bases at J, with 10 bases between the two ends. CDR1 and CDR2 from the germline V gene are LGHNT and FRNRAP. Study processing details: By means of reference gene primer amplification, nucleated cell counts were estimated. Profiling relied on immunoSEQ multiplex PCR, and the TCRdb table lists in-frame clones only, not all of them. The V and J calls and the clone size are those of that table, but D and trimming were determined from the DNA. The table shows roughly 160,000 clones, with about 85% occurring only once. This sequence joins TRBV12-5 and TRBJ2-5; possible D gene TRBD2, 6 bases. Sequencing was performed on peripheral blood. The origin of this receptor is a middle-aged man with acute or convalescent COVID-19. For the CDR3, the DNA is TGTGCTAGTGGTTCGGGAGCAGGGACCCAGTACTTC. Translation: CASGSGAGTQYF.